These 20 T cell receptor beta chains share one sample of origin, sequenced in a study of blood T cell repertoires in COVID-19. Data came from immunoSEQ multiplex PCR; TCRdb stores just in-frame clones and leaves some out. The sample holds some 200,000 clones, less than 90% seen once. The sequenced sample was peripheral blood. Source of these receptors: a woman aged 60-75 years who had recovered from COVID-19.

This chain connects TRBV7-9 to TRBJ1-1, with D possibly matching TRBD1 (6 bases). The CDR3 consists of 15 residues. Germline V CDR1 and CDR2: SEHNR, FQNEAQ (reference sequence). The V and J ends lost 5 bases and 5 bases respectively, with 18 bases between them. The CDR3 protein is CASSRGRGGDTEAFF. DNA for the CDR3: TGTGCCAGCAGCCGGGGACGAGGGGGTGATACTGAAGCTTTCTTT.

V gene TRBV7-2 combines with J gene TRBJ1-2, with D possibly TRBD1 on 6 matching bases. Germline CDR1 reads SGHTA; CDR2 reads FQGNSA. Trimming shortened V by 10 bases and J by 6 bases, and 18 bases separated the two germline ends. The CDR3 is 13 amino acids. This CDR3 reads CATKGGRWDGYTF. The CDR3 DNA follows: TGTGCCACCAAGGGGGGGCGGTGGGATGGCTACACCTTC. Variable domain in full (rest from reference TRBV7-2 and TRBJ1-2): GAGVSQSPSNKVTEKGKDVELRCDPISGHTALYWYRQSLGQGLEFLIYFQGNSAPDKSGLPSDRFSAERTGGSVSTLTIQRTQQEDSAVYLCATKGGRWDGYTFGSGTRLTVV.

The chain couples TRBV15 to TRBJ2-7; no reliable D call. Germline loops: CDR1 LNHNV, CDR2 YYDKDF (reference sequence). The CDR3 runs 12 residues. Trimming took off 0 bases at V and 3 bases at J, with 3 bases between the two ends. CDR3 DNA: TGTGCCACCAGCAGAGATCGCTACGAGCAGTACTTC. It specifies CATSRDRYEQYF.

The chain joins TRBV5-4 to TRBJ1-2; D might be TRBD1 (5 bases). The CDR3 runs to 14 residues. Germline CDR1 and CDR2: SGHNT and YYREEE (reference sequence). Deletions cut 0 bases from V and 5 bases from J, with 11 bases between. The CDR3 spells CASSLGGAVYGYTF. In DNA form, the CDR3 reads TGTGCCAGCAGCTTGGGCGGGGCGGTGTATGGCTACACCTTC.

The gene calls are TRBV7-3 and TRBJ2-2; TRBD2 matches 9 bases. V gave up 6 bases and J gave up 6 bases; unmatched junction bases: 5. Germline lookup yields CDR1 SGHTA and CDR2 FQGTGA. The CDR3 spans 14 residues. The CDR3 loop is CASRVAGAAGELFF. CDR3 bases: TGTGCCAGCAGGGTAGCGGGGGCCGCCGGGGAGCTGTTTTTT.

This clone was seen a single time. The V gene is TRBV12-5, the J gene TRBJ1-5; 7 bases fit TRBD1. This CDR3 comprises 14 residues. Germline CDR1 LGHNT, CDR2 FRNRAP. J lost 6 bases, V lost 5 bases, and 7 bases had no gene match. This CDR3 is CASGPGTEGQPQHF. In nucleotides, the CDR3 is TGTGCTAGTGGTCCCGGGACAGAAGGTCAGCCCCAGCATTTT.

The rearrangement uses TRBV12-5 and TRBJ2-7, with unresolved D. Germline V gene sequence: CDR1 LGHNT, CDR2 FRNRAP. The CDR3 contains 11 residues. Trimming took 3 bases from V and 6 from J, leaving 6 bases between them. In DNA form, the CDR3 reads TGTGCTAGTGGTTTACAGAGCGAGCAGTACTTC. Translation: CASGLQSEQYF.

The CDR3 loop is CASSHRQGISEKLFF. DNA of the CDR3: TGTGCCAGCAGTCACCGACAGGGGATCAGTGAAAAACTGTTTTTT. The chain links TRBV6-2 or TRBV6-3 to TRBJ1-4; 8 bases align to TRBD1. CDR1 and CDR2 from the germline V gene are MNHEY and SVGEGT. There are 15 residues in the CDR3. V lost 5 bases, J lost 7 bases, and 9 bases stayed unmatched.

The V gene is TRBV4-2, the J gene TRBJ2-7; possibly TRBD2 for D (5 bases). The germline gives CDR1 LGHNA, CDR2 YNFKEQ. The CDR3 is 17 amino acids. Trimming took 1 base from V and 0 from J, leaving 16 bases between them. CDR3 amino acids: CASSQVSTGEISYEQYF. The CDR3 nucleotides are TGTGCCAGCAGCCAAGTGAGTACCGGGGAGATCTCCTACGAGCAGTACTTC.

The chain is built from TRBV5-6 and TRBJ2-7; TRBD1 agrees at 9 bases. This CDR3 is built from 15 residues. After removal of 2 bases from V and 4 bases from J, the junction contained 7 bases not matched to a gene. From germline, CDR1 is SGHDT and CDR2 YYEEEE. The DNA for the CDR3 is TGTGCCAGCAGCTTTGGGCCGGGACAGGGTTACGAGCAGTACTTC. It codes for CASSFGPGQGYEQYF. The whole variable domain, remainder taken from reference TRBV5-6 and TRBJ2-7, is DAGVTQSPTHLIKTRGQQVTLRCSPKSGHDTVSWYQQALGQGPQFIFQYYEEEERQRGNFPDRFSGHQFPNYSSELNVNALLLGDSALYLCASSFGPGQGYEQYFGPGTRLTVT.

This clone was picked up many times. The chain links TRBV23-1 to TRBJ1-1, with 12 bases aligning to TRBD1. TRBV23-1 is reported as an ORF; its role is uncertain. Germline trimming cut 11 bases from V and 0 bases from J; bases unmatched to any gene: 7. The CDR3 extends over 15 amino acids. CDR3 region: CASGTGGCLNTEAFF. In DNA, the CDR3 is TGCGCCTCTGGGACAGGGGGCTGCCTGAACACTGAAGCTTTCTTT.

The chain has TRBV4-3 and TRBJ2-7, with 8 bases lining up with TRBD2. Trimming removed 0 bases from V and 3 bases from J; junction bases left unmatched: 7. Germline values: CDR1 LGHNA, CDR2 YSLEER. The CDR3 is made up of 16 amino acids. The DNA for the CDR3 is TGCGCCAGCAGCCAAGATGGACCGGGGGGGGTCTACGAGCAGTACTTC. This codes for CASSQDGPGGVYEQYF.

This clone was seen only a few times. The rearrangement links TRBV6-5 to TRBJ1-1; possibly TRBD1 for D (5 bases). The CDR3 spans 13 residues. V was cut by 7 bases and J by 1 base, with 10 bases left in between. The germline V gene encodes CDR1 MNHEY and CDR2 SVGAGI. The chain's CDR3 is CASTRDWNTEAFF. The CDR3 coding sequence is TGTGCCAGCACCAGGGACTGGAACACTGAAGCTTTCTTT.

This sequence joins TRBV12-5 and TRBJ1-5; 8 bases fit TRBD1. J lost 0 bases, V lost 3 bases, and 10 bases had no gene match. This CDR3 is 18 amino acids long. CDR1 and CDR2 (germline): LGHNT, FRNRAP. For the CDR3, the DNA is TGTGCTAGTGGTTTCAATAACCAGGGGGCAGGTAGCAATCAGCCCCAGCATTTT. Amino acids: CASGFNNQGAGSNQPQHF.

This chain joins TRBV6-5 and TRBJ1-1; 9 nucleotides align to TRBD1. The CDR3 consists of 12 residues. Looked up from germline, CDR1 is MNHEY and CDR2 is SVGAGI. Germline trimming cut 6 bases from V and 7 bases from J; bases unmatched to any gene: 3. The CDR3, as DNA: TGTGCCAGCAGACAGGGGGCTTTTGAAGCTTTCTTT. Its protein product is CASRQGAFEAFF.

The chain joins TRBV7-2 to TRBJ2-2, with D perhaps matching TRBD1 (5 bases). V was shortened by 2 bases and J by 4 bases, with 14 bases between the two germline ends. Germline loops: CDR1 SGHTA, CDR2 FQGNSA. There are 16 residues in the CDR3. CDR3: CASSLLLPGSTGELFF. In nucleotides, the CDR3 is TGTGCCAGCAGCTTACTCCTCCCAGGGTCCACCGGGGAGCTGTTTTTT.

The chain employs TRBV19 and TRBJ2-5, with 8 positions matching TRBD2. The CDR3 runs 15 residues. CDR1 is LNHDA and CDR2 is SQIVND in the germline V gene (reference sequence). J lost 1 base, V lost 1 base, and 2 bases had no gene match. CDR3: CASSIAGGLQETQYF. The CDR3 nucleotides read TGTGCCAGTAGTATAGCGGGGGGGCTCCAAGAGACCCAGTACTTC. Using reference TRBV19 and TRBJ2-5 for the parts outside the CDR3, the full variable domain is DGGITQSPKYLFRKEGQNVTLSCEQNLNHDAMYWYRQDPGQGLRLIYYSQIVNDFQKGDIAEGYSVSREKKESFPLTVTSAQKNPTAFYLCASSIAGGLQETQYFGPGTRLLVL.

V usage is TRBV11-3 and J usage is TRBJ2-3, with TRBD2 matching over 12 bases. Germline V gives CDR1 SGHNT, CDR2 YENEEA. V gave up 2 bases and J gave up 6 bases; unmatched junction bases: 3. CDR3 length: 15 amino acids. The CDR3 loop reads CASSLRTSGADTQYF. DNA of the CDR3: TGTGCCAGCAGCTTAAGGACTAGCGGGGCGGATACGCAGTATTTT.

The V gene is TRBV20-1, the J gene TRBJ2-5; D not certain. Trimming took 3 bases from V and 0 from J, leaving 14 bases between them. The CDR3 is 15 amino acids. The germline V gene encodes CDR1 DFQATT and CDR2 SNEGSKA (reference sequence). The CDR3 loop reads CSASPTDLYQETQYF. Here the CDR3 DNA reads TGCAGTGCTAGTCCTACCGACTTGTACCAAGAGACCCAGTACTTC.

V is TRBV2 and J is TRBJ2-5, with D tentatively TRBD2 (5 bases). CDR1 and CDR2 from the germline V gene are SNHLY and FYNNEI. V shed 4 bases and J shed 2 bases, with 8 bases lying between them. The CDR3 sequence is 13 residues long. CDR3 residues: CASSGTGQETQYF. The CDR3, as DNA: TGTGCCAGCAGTGGGACTGGTCAAGAGACCCAGTACTTC.